This T cell receptor beta chain derives from a study of blood T cells in healthy people across ages. A sample-barcoded 5' primer and a J-beta primer mix were used in a second PCR of roughly 7 to 11 cycles. CDR3-containing paired-end reads numbered at least 2.5 million in each sample. TCRdb re-derived calls from the 5' RACE reads in MiXCR, one entry per CDR3 protein. The sample includes around 800,000 distinct CDR3 sequences, about a quarter of them seen just once. This CDR3 comprises 17 residues. Germline values: CDR1 SGHRS, CDR2 YFSETQ. The V and J ends lost 1 base and 0 bases respectively, with 11 bases between them. The data were also submitted as part of a second study, on T cells of mothers and their children.

V gene TRBV5-1 combines with J gene TRBJ2-6; D remains unclear. This clonotype was obtained from a boy between 5 and 17 years old in good health. Sequences were obtained from blood. As DNA, the CDR3 is TGCGCCAGCAGCTTGTTTGCAGGTCCCTCTGGGGCCAACGTCCTGACTTTC. Its protein product is CASSLFAGPSGANVLTF.